The sequence of this T cell receptor (beta chain) was determined in a study of chemoradiotherapy in HPV16-positive cancers. This CDR3 has 15 residues. V gave up 5 bases and J gave up 5 bases, with 15 bases separating them. The V gene's germline CDR1 is SGHTA and CDR2 FQGNSA. About this clone: Its antigen is not identified.

Only in-frame clones appear in the TCRdb table, and some are missing; sequencing was by immunoSEQ multiplex PCR. The table records 12,000 or so clones, roughly 73% of them present only once. Study results and limitations: During treatment, candidate HPV-specific clones and E7-related motifs expanded in tumor. Better recurrence-free survival went with HPV-responsive T-cell expansion in HPV16-positive patients. The functional HPV-specific definition rests on just two HPV16-positive patients.

This TCR was recovered from a human donor with HPV-associated anogenital cancer. This sequence joins TRBV7-2 and TRBJ2-2, with a possible D match to TRBD2 (6 bases). This specimen was acquired from a patient who underwent chemoradiotherapy. CDR3 in amino acids: CASSPTGGGTGELFF. For the CDR3, the DNA is TGTGCCAGCAGCCCGACCGGGGGAGGAACCGGGGAGCTGTTTTTT.